This TCR beta chain comes out of a study of blood T cell repertoires in COVID-19. V trimming: 5 bases; J trimming: 1 base; junction bases outside the gene matches: 3. The CDR3 contains 14 residues. The germline V gene has CDR1 SEHNR and CDR2 FQNEAQ (reference sequence). Sequenced by immunoSEQ multiplex PCR; TCRdb stores in-frame clones only, minus some. The sample consists of 190,000 or so clones, roughly 86% of them appearing once. Sequenced input: peripheral blood. The V gene is TRBV7-9, the J gene TRBJ2-7, with TRBD1 identical over 9 bases. The sequence came from a man aged 40-50 years with active or convalescent COVID-19. CDR3 bases: TGTGCCAGCAGCCCCGGGACAGGGTCCTACGAGCAGTACTTC. Residues: CASSPGTGSYEQYF.